Presented here are 16 T cell receptor beta chains from one specimen sequenced in a study of beta chain features in type 1 diabetes. Study results and limitations: People with Type 1 diabetes carried modestly yet significantly shorter TCRB CDR3s in all four CD4+ subsets.

No antigen has been identified for these receptors. Expressed TCRB transcripts were sequenced, since all the RNA that had been isolated was reverse transcribed. Assay: immunoSEQ multiplex PCR; the TCRdb copy retains only in-frame clones and omits some. The sample shows roughly 400,000 clones, about 10% of them seen only once. What was sequenced was central memory CD4+ T cells from blood. These receptor sequences come from a man aged 25 to 40 with type 1 diabetes.

This clone turned up a few times. The gene calls are TRBV10-3 and TRBJ2-1; unclear D gene. V gave up 3 bases and J gave up 9 bases, with 9 bases separating them. CDR3 size: 12 residues. The V gene's germline CDR1 is ENHRY and CDR2 SYGVKD. For the CDR3, the DNA is TGTGCCATCAGTGATGGTAATGGTGAGCAGTTCTTC. Encoded protein: CAISDGNGEQFF.

The table lists this clone with a few counts. This chain joins TRBV6-6 and TRBJ1-5; perhaps TRBD1 as D (5 bases). Trimming shortened V by 5 bases and J by 10 bases, and 12 bases separated the two germline ends. CDR3 length: 12 amino acids. CDR1 is MNHNY and CDR2 is SVGAGI in the germline V gene (reference sequence). The CDR3 here is CASSRGQAPQHF. For the CDR3, the DNA is TGTGCCAGCAGTAGGGGTCAGGCACCCCAGCATTTT.

The chain carries TRBV6-6 and TRBJ2-4, with D possibly being TRBD2 (5 bases). Trimming stripped 1 base from V and 2 bases from J, with 9 bases between. The germline gives CDR1 MNHNY, CDR2 SVGAGI (reference sequence). CDR3 size: 15 residues. The CDR3 DNA reads as TGTGCCAGCAGTTACTGGACTCCAACCAAAAACATTCAGTACTTC. Amino acid sequence: CASSYWTPTKNIQYF.

This clone has a count of ten or more. The J gene is TRBJ1-1, the V gene TRBV27, with a tentative D call TRBD1 (5 bases). V was cut by 6 bases and J by 3 bases, with 11 bases left in between. The CDR3 is made up of 13 amino acids. Per germline, CDR1 MNHEY and CDR2 SMNVEV (reference sequence). DNA for the CDR3: TGTGCCAGCAGCGCCAAGGGGTACACTGAAGCTTTCTTT. Translating gives CASSAKGYTEAFF.

This clone was seen a handful of times. The chain joins TRBV19 to TRBJ2-6; tentative D call: TRBD2 (5 bases). Germline V lookup: CDR1 LNHDA, CDR2 SQIVND (reference sequence). Trimming cost V 8 bases and J 2 bases, with 13 bases left between them. This CDR3 region has 15 residues. This chain's CDR3 is CASGLGNPGANVLTF. CDR3 nucleotides: TGTGCCAGTGGACTTGGGAACCCTGGGGCCAACGTCCTGACTTTC. The full variable domain, rest sourced from reference TRBV19 and TRBJ2-6, is DGGITQSPKYLFRKEGQNVTLSCEQNLNHDAMYWYRQDPGQGLRLIYYSQIVNDFQKGDIAEGYSVSREKKESFPLTVTSAQKNPTAFYLCASGLGNPGANVLTFGAGSRLTVL.

This clone was detected ten times or more. This chain uses TRBV14 with TRBJ1-1, with TRBD1 as a possible D gene (5 bases). Trimming cost V 4 bases and J 0 bases, with 9 bases left between them. The germline gives CDR1 SGHDN, CDR2 FVKESK. CDR3 length: 14 residues. CDR3 coding DNA: TGTGCCAGCAGCCGCGACAGATTGAACACTGAAGCTTTCTTT. Its protein is CASSRDRLNTEAFF.

This clone was counted only a few times. CDR3 DNA sequence: TGTGCCAGCAGTTTTTCTGGTAGCGGGAGGTGGAATGAGCAGTTCTTC. Amino acids: CASSFSGSGRWNEQFF. The chain is built from TRBV27 and TRBJ2-1; 10 nucleotides line up with TRBD2. V lost 3 bases to trimming and J lost 7 bases; unmatched junction nucleotides: 9. Per the germline V gene, CDR1 is MNHEY and CDR2 is SMNVEV (reference sequence). The CDR3 extends over 16 amino acids.

The rearrangement joins TRBV11-2 to TRBJ2-1, with TRBD1 as a possible D gene (5 bases). The V gene lost 6 bases and the J gene lost 3 bases, with 12 bases spanning the gap. Germline values: CDR1 SGHAT, CDR2 FQNNGV. The CDR3 loop spans 14 amino acids. The CDR3 DNA is TGTGCCAGCAGTTACTCAGGGATCTACAATGAGCAGTTCTTC. This encodes CASSYSGIYNEQFF.

V and J are TRBV18 and TRBJ2-7, with D perhaps matching TRBD2 (6 bases). Germline-derived CDR1 and CDR2 are KGHSH and LQKENI. There are 14 residues in the CDR3. Trimming took 4 bases from V and 1 from J, leaving 11 bases between them. This CDR3 reads CASSRDSLSYEQYF. The CDR3 DNA reads as TGTGCCAGCTCACGGGACTCGCTGTCCTACGAGCAGTACTTC.

At least ten counts were recorded for this clone. The chain uses TRBV6-1 and TRBJ2-3, with a tentative D call TRBD2 (7 bases). Trimming removed 2 bases at V and 0 bases at J, with 12 bases between. Germline V gene data show CDR1 as MNHNS and CDR2 as SASEGT. CDR3 length equals 16 residues. The CDR3: CASSEQGRGSTDTQYF. DNA for the CDR3: TGTGCCAGCAGTGAACAGGGGAGGGGGAGCACAGATACGCAGTATTTT.

The chain recombines TRBV2 with TRBJ2-2; D is uncertain. V was clipped by 4 bases and J by 2 bases, with 8 bases between them. The germline CDR1 and CDR2 sequences are SNHLY and FYNNEI. The length of the CDR3 is 14 residues. CDR3 bases: TGTGCCAGCAGTGTAGGGCGCAACACCGGGGAGCTGTTTTTT. This encodes CASSVGRNTGELFF.

This clone was observed a handful of times. V gene TRBV11-3 combines with J gene TRBJ2-1, with D possibly matching TRBD1 (6 bases). The CDR3 extends over 13 amino acids. Germline CDR1 reads SGHNT; CDR2 reads YENEEA. V was shortened by 4 bases and J by 6 bases, with 10 bases between the two germline ends. CDR3 sequence reads: CASSSQGTNEQFF. The CDR3 DNA sequence: TGTGCCAGCAGCTCACAGGGAACCAATGAGCAGTTCTTC.

This clone came up a few times. The rearrangement uses TRBV2 and TRBJ1-2; D ambiguous. V lost 1 base to trimming and J lost 9 bases, with 12 bases between them. Germline V gene lookup returns CDR1 SNHLY and CDR2 FYNNEI. CDR3 length: 13 residues. The chain's CDR3 is CASSEGVRVRYTF. Written as DNA, the CDR3 is TGTGCCAGCAGTGAAGGAGTTAGGGTACGCTACACCTTC.

The J gene is TRBJ1-2, the V gene TRBV2, with a weak D call TRBD1 (5 bases). The CDR3 is made up of 13 amino acids. Germline V gene data show CDR1 as SNHLY and CDR2 as FYNNEI. The V end lost 6 bases, the J end lost 7 bases, and 15 bases lay between the germline ends. CDR3 coding DNA: TGTGCCAGCAGCGGCCCGCTGGGGGGTGGCTACACCTTC. Translation gives CASSGPLGGGYTF.

This chain links TRBV4-3 with TRBJ2-1; D is ambiguous. Trimming stripped 0 bases from V and 8 bases from J, with 17 bases between. This CDR3 is built from 16 residues. Germline CDR1 is LGHNA and CDR2 is YSLEER. This CDR3 is CASSQDLNPGADEQFF. The CDR3 DNA reads TGCGCCAGCAGCCAAGATCTTAATCCGGGTGCAGATGAGCAGTTCTTC.

This clone was counted a few times. The chain is built from TRBV5-6 and TRBJ2-5; 8 bases map to TRBD2. Unmatched junction bases numbered 1, after V lost 3 bases and J lost 3 bases. The CDR3 loop spans 13 amino acids. From germline, CDR1 is SGHDT and CDR2 YYEEEE. This chain's CDR3 is CASSSGLEETQYF. Written as DNA, the CDR3 is TGTGCCAGCAGCTCGGGACTAGAAGAGACCCAGTACTTC.